The sequence of this T cell receptor (beta chain) was determined in a study of blood T cell repertoires in COVID-19. Germline V CDR1 and CDR2: SGDLS, YYNGEE. The ends lost 2 bases at V and 6 bases at J; junction bases unmatched: 6. The CDR3 consists of 14 residues. The protocol was immunoSEQ multiplex PCR, while the TCRdb copy is restricted to in-frame clones and leaves out a portion. The sample shows about 250,000 clones, approximately 90% of them seen only once. The chain uses TRBV9 and TRBJ2-7; TRBD1 agrees at 9 bases. The source is a man aged 25-45 years with acute or convalescent COVID-19. Sequenced: peripheral blood. The CDR3 protein is CASSVRGTGPEQYF. In DNA, the CDR3 is TGTGCCAGCAGCGTCCGGGGGACAGGGCCCGAGCAGTACTTC.